This T cell receptor beta chain was sequenced during a study of response to subunit inactivated influenza vaccine. To note about this clonotype: Its target is unknown.

Using its own MiXCR run on the RT-PCR reads, TCRdb lists one record per CDR3 protein. The sample records 300,000 to 350,000 distinct CDR3 sequences, roughly a fifth being singletons. Whole-study results and caveats: Authors suggested each seasonal flu vaccination may recruit only limited numbers of new T cells.

Germline V gene data show CDR1 as KGHDR and CDR2 as SFDVKD. V was clipped by 4 bases and J by 3 bases; unmatched bases: 10. The CDR3 totals 17 residues. This clonotype originated in a man aged 50 to 75 who received an inactivated influenza vaccine. Source: PBMCs from blood, taken approximately 22 months after vaccination. J is TRBJ1-5 and V is TRBV24-1; 8 bases line up with TRBD1. Here the CDR3 DNA reads TGTGCCACCAGTGAAAGTACCGGGACAGGAGACAATCAGCCCCAGCATTTT. Its translation is CATSESTGTGDNQPQHF.